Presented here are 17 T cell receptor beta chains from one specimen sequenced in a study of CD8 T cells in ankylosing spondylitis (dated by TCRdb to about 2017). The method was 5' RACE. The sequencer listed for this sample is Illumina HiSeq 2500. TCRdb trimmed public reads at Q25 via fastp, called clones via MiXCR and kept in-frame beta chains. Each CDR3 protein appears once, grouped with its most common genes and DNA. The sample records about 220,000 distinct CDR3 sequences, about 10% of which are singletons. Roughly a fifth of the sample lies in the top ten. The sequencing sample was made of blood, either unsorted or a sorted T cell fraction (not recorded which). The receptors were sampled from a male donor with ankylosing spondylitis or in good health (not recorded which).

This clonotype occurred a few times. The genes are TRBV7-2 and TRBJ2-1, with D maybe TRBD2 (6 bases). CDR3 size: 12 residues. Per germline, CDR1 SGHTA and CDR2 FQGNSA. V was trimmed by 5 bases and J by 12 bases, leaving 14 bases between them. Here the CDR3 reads CASSRDHSGQFF. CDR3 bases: TGTGCCAGCAGCCGGGACCATAGCGGGCAGTTCTTC.

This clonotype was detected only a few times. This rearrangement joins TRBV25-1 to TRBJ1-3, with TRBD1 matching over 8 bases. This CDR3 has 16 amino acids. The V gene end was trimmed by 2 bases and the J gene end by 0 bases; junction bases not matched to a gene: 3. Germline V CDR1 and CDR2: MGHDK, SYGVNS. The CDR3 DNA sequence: TGTGCCAGCAGTGAAAGGACAGGGTACTCTGGAAACACCATATATTTT. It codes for CASSERTGYSGNTIYF.

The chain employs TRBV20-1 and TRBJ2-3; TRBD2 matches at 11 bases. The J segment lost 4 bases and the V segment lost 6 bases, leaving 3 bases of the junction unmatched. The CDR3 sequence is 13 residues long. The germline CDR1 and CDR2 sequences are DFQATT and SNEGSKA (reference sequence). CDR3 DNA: TGCAGTGCAATTAGCGGGGGGGCAGATACGCAGTATTTT. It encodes CSAISGGADTQYF.

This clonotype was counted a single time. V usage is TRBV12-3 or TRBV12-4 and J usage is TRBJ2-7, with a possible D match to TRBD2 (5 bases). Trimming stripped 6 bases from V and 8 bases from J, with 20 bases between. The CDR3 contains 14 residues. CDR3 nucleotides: TGTGCCAGCAGGCCCCAAGGGAGTACGGGCCAGCAGTACTTC. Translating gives CASRPQGSTGQQYF.

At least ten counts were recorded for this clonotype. CDR3 in amino acids: CASNKQGADEQFF. The DNA for the CDR3 is TGTGCCAGCAATAAACAGGGGGCAGATGAGCAGTTCTTC. The chain uses TRBV12-3 or TRBV12-4 and TRBJ2-1; 9 nucleotides match TRBD1. Trimming removed 7 bases from V and 8 bases from J; junction bases left unmatched: 6. The CDR3 consists of 13 residues.

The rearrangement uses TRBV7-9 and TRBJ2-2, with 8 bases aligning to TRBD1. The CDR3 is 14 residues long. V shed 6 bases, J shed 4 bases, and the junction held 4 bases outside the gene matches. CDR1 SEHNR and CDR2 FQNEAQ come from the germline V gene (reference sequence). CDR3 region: CASRAGTGTGELFF. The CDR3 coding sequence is TGTGCCAGCAGGGCCGGGACAGGCACCGGGGAGCTGTTTTTT.

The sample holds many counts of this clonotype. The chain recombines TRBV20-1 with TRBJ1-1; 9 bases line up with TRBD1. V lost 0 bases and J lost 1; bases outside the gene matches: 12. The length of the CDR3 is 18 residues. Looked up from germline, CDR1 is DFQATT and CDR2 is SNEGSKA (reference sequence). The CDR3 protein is CSARDMGSGQGKNTEAFF. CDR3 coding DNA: TGCAGTGCTAGAGATATGGGGTCGGGACAGGGAAAGAACACTGAAGCTTTCTTT.

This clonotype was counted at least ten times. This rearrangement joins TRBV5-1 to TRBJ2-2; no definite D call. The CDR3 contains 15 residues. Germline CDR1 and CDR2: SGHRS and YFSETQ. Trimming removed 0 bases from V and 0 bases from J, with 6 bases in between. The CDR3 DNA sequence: TGCGCCAGCAGCTTGGAGGGCACGAACACCGGGGAGCTGTTTTTT. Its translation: CASSLEGTNTGELFF.

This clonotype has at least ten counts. The CDR3 loop is CSARPQQGVRVSPLHF. CDR3 in DNA: TGCAGTGCTAGACCCCAACAGGGGGTGCGGGTTTCACCCCTCCACTTT. The genes are TRBV20-1 and TRBJ1-6, with 8 bases lining up with TRBD1. This CDR3 spans 16 amino acids. Germline V gives CDR1 DFQATT, CDR2 SNEGSKA (reference sequence). V shed 2 bases and J 9 bases; nucleotides not matched to a gene: 12.

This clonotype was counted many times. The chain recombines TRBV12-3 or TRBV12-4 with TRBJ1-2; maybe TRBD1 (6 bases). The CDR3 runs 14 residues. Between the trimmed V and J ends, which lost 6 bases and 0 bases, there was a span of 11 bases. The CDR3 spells CASSEQGTNYGYTF. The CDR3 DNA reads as TGTGCCAGCAGCGAACAGGGAACTAACTATGGCTACACCTTC.

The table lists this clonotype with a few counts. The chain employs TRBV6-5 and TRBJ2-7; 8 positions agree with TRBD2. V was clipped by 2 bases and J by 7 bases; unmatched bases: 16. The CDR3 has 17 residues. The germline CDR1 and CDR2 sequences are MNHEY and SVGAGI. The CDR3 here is CASSYGFSGGRFREQYF. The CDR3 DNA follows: TGTGCCAGCAGTTACGGGTTCAGCGGGGGCCGTTTCAGGGAGCAGTACTTC.

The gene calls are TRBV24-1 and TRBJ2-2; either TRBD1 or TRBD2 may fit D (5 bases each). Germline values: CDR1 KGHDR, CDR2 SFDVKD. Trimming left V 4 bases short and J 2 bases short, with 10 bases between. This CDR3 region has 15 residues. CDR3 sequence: CATSEPGPNTGELFF. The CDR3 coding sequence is TGTGCCACCAGTGAGCCGGGGCCCAACACCGGGGAGCTGTTTTTT.

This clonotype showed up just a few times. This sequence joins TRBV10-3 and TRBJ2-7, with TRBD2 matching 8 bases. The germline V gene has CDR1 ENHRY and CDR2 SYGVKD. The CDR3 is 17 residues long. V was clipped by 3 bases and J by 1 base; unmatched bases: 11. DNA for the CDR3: TGTGCCATCAGTGATCCCGGGGGAGGGACTAGGTCCTACGAGCAGTACTTC. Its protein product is CAISDPGGGTRSYEQYF.

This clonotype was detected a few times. DNA of the CDR3: TGTGCCAGCAGTGACCGGCGGATCGGTGACAATCAGCCCCAGCATTTT. It yields the protein CASSDRRIGDNQPQHF. The chain uses TRBV6-1 and TRBJ1-5; D remains ambiguous. V was clipped by 3 bases and J by 3 bases, with 15 bases between them. The CDR3 runs to 16 residues. Germline V CDR1 and CDR2: MNHNS, SASEGT.

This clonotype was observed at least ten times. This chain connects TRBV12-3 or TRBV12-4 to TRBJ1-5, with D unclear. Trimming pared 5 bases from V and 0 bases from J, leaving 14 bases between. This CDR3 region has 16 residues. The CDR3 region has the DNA TGTGCCAGCAGTCCGACTTTGGGAAGTAGCAATCAGCCCCAGCATTTT. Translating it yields CASSPTLGSSNQPQHF.

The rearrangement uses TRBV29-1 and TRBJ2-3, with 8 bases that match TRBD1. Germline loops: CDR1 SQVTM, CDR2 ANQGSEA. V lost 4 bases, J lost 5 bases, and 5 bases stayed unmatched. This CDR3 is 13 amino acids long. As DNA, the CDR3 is TGCAGCGTTGGAGCCAGGGGGCAAGATACGCAGTATTTT. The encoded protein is CSVGARGQDTQYF.

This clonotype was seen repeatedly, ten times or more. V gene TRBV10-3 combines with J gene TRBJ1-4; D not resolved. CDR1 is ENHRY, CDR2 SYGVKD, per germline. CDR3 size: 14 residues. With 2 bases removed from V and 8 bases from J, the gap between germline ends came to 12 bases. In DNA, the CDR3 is TGTGCCATCAGTGAGCAGTACTATGAGGAAAAACTGTTTTTT. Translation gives CAISEQYYEEKLFF.